Shown below are 14 T cell receptor beta chains from a single sample sequenced in a study of response to subunit inactivated influenza vaccine. TCRdb itself ran the RT-PCR reads through MiXCR, one entry per CDR3 protein. The data hold about 780,000 distinct CDR3 sequences, with roughly 18% observed a single time. The material sequenced was PBMCs from blood, taken approximately 5 days after vaccination. Receptor source: a man aged 50-60 years who received an inactivated influenza vaccine.

As DNA, the CDR3 is TGTGCCAGCAGCATATCAGGGGGAAGTGTTTCACCCCTCCACTTT. Residues: CASSISGGSVSPLHF. This rearrangement joins TRBV9 to TRBJ1-6; TRBD1 agrees at 7 bases. This CDR3 has 15 amino acids. V gave up 4 bases and J gave up 9 bases; unmatched junction bases: 10. The germline gives CDR1 SGDLS, CDR2 YYNGEE.

This clonotype was recorded only once. The CDR3 does not end in the conserved phenylalanine or tryptophan, so this is likely a read error. The chain joins TRBV6-1 to TRBJ2-5; 8 nucleotides agree with TRBD2. Germline CDR1 reads MNHNS; CDR2 reads SASEGT. J lost 5 bases, V lost 7 bases, and 12 bases had no gene match. CDR3 length equals 15 residues. The CDR3 sequence is CASKLGLAVGETQYV. DNA of the CDR3: TGTGCCAGCAAACTAGGACTAGCCGTCGGGGAGACCCAGTACGTC.

This clonotype was detected ten times or more. The V gene is TRBV7-2, the J gene TRBJ2-4; D possibly matches TRBD1 or TRBD2 (5 bases each). Germline CDR1 and CDR2: SGHTA and FQGNSA. V lost 5 bases and J 7 bases, leaving 12 bases between the germline ends. There are 13 residues in the CDR3. This chain's CDR3 is CASSPGTANIQYF. The CDR3 DNA reads TGTGCCAGCAGCCCAGGGACGGCGAACATTCAGTACTTC.

This clonotype was recorded many times. This chain links TRBV7-9 with TRBJ2-1; the D gene is possibly TRBD2 (6 bases). CDR1 and CDR2 from the germline V gene are SEHNR and FQNEAQ (reference sequence). The CDR3 runs to 15 residues. V was shortened by 1 base and J by 4 bases, with 11 bases between the two germline ends. CDR3 protein: CASSLGGGVYNEQFF. The CDR3 nucleotides are TGTGCCAGCAGCTTAGGAGGCGGGGTTTACAATGAGCAGTTCTTC.

The chain combines TRBV2 with TRBJ2-1; D not certain. Germline assignment: CDR1 SNHLY and CDR2 FYNNEI. The CDR3 consists of 16 residues. Trimming removed 6 bases at V and 0 bases at J, with 15 bases between. DNA of the CDR3: TGTGCCAGCAGGTTCTTGACTTCGAGCTCCTACAATGAGCAGTTCTTC. Amino acid sequence: CASRFLTSSSYNEQFF.

This clonotype has a count of ten or more. The chain combines TRBV15 with TRBJ2-3; D is perhaps TRBD2 (5 bases). V was trimmed by 0 bases and J by 5 bases, leaving 18 bases between them. The CDR3 is 17 amino acids. Germline V gives CDR1 LNHNV, CDR2 YYDKDF (reference sequence). CDR3: CATSREGRELTRDTQYF. In DNA, the CDR3 is TGTGCCACCAGCAGAGAGGGAAGGGAGCTCACTAGAGATACGCAGTATTTT.

The chain joins TRBV7-9 to TRBJ2-1; TRBD1 agrees at 7 bases. Germline values: CDR1 SEHNR, CDR2 FQNEAQ (reference sequence). This CDR3 is 14 amino acids long. The J segment lost 2 bases and the V segment lost 9 bases, leaving 7 bases of the junction unmatched. CDR3 DNA: TGTGCCAGTACTCGAGGGACAGCCTACAATGAGCAGTTCTTC. Translated: CASTRGTAYNEQFF.

This clonotype appeared a few times. The rearrangement joins TRBV28 to TRBJ2-7, with D unclear. The CDR3 runs to 13 residues. Trimming took off 7 bases at V and 3 bases at J, with 13 bases between the two ends. From germline, CDR1 is MDHEN and CDR2 SYDVKM. CDR3 in amino acids: CASNIGRDYEQYF. The CDR3 region has the DNA TGTGCCAGCAACATAGGGCGCGACTACGAGCAGTACTTC.

The chain employs TRBV5-4 and TRBJ2-7; 13 bases are shared with TRBD2. From germline, CDR1 is SGHNT and CDR2 YYREEE (reference sequence). This CDR3 is built from 17 residues. Trimming at V came to 0 bases and at J to 3 bases, leaving 6 bases not matched to a gene. In DNA form, the CDR3 reads TGTGCCAGCAGCTTGGGAGGGGGACTAGCGGGACTCTACGAGCAGTACTTC. Its protein is CASSLGGGLAGLYEQYF.

This chain joins TRBV27 and TRBJ2-5, with 7 bases that match TRBD2. The CDR3 extends over 15 amino acids. Germline V gene sequence: CDR1 MNHEY, CDR2 SMNVEV (reference sequence). The V gene end was trimmed by 5 bases and the J gene end by 5 bases; junction bases not matched to a gene: 11. The CDR3: CASSVRGGSWETQYF. For the CDR3, the DNA is TGTGCCAGCAGTGTAAGGGGCGGGAGTTGGGAGACCCAGTACTTC.

CDR3 coding DNA: TGTGCCATCAGTGAGTCAGCAGTCTCCTACGAGCAGTACTTC. It codes for CAISESAVSYEQYF. The chain is built from TRBV10-3 and TRBJ2-7; D unclear. Germline V gene lookup returns CDR1 ENHRY and CDR2 SYGVKD. V lost 0 bases and J lost 0, with 6 bases in between. This CDR3 spans 14 amino acids.

This clonotype was found once. One base away lies a much larger clone, so this may be a sequencing read error. The V gene is TRBV5-1, the J gene TRBJ2-1; TRBD2 agrees at 8 bases. CDR3 length equals 16 residues. Germline V lookup: CDR1 SGHRS, CDR2 YFSETQ. The DNA of the CDR3 is TGCGCCAGCAGCTTGGCTTTAGCGGGGATAGGCAATGAGCGGTTCTTC. Translating gives CASSLALAGIGNERFF.

The chain recombines TRBV20-1 with TRBJ2-1; D may be TRBD2 (6 bases). The CDR3 covers 16 residues. The V and J ends lost 6 bases and 0 bases respectively, with 18 bases between them. CDR1 is DFQATT and CDR2 is SNEGSKA in the germline V gene (reference sequence). The DNA for the CDR3 is TGCAGTGCCCCCCGAGTTAGCGGAAGCTCCTACAATGAGCAGTTCTTC. It encodes CSAPRVSGSSYNEQFF.

The V and J genes are TRBV28 and TRBJ1-1, with TRBD1 matching over 8 bases. The germline gives CDR1 MDHEN, CDR2 SYDVKM. The CDR3 spans 14 residues. V was clipped by 5 bases and J by 12 bases; unmatched bases: 14. The CDR3 bases are TGTGCCAGCAGTCCCCCCCGAGGACAGGGTGTAACTTTCTTT. It codes for CASSPPRGQGVTFF.